This is a list of T cell receptor beta chains from one sample in a study of cytomegalovirus exposure and HLA in healthy donors. The assay was immunoSEQ multiplex PCR, and TCRdb's table has in-frame clones only and misses some. The sample has 53,000 or so clones; the top ten hold 5.5% to 7%. The sample taken for sequencing was PBMCs. All receptors come from a male donor in good health and CMV-seropositive. Each CDR3 is given with its conserved first and last residue. Fields, in order: J gene, D gene, V gene, clone size, CDR3 DNA, CDR3 protein. The D gene is left open where the match is weak. A clone size is listed for some rows: how often the clone was seen (once, few, many), or a class if it is expanded.

TRBJ1-1,-,TRBV11-1,-,TGTGCCAGCAGTCAACAGGGAGCTGTCGGCACTGAAGCTTTCTTT,CASSQQGAVGTEAFF
TRBJ2-1,TRBD2,TRBV7-3,-,TGTGCCAGCAGCCCCTCTAGCGGGGGGGTGGGTTTCGATGAGCAGTTCTTC,CASSPSSGGVGFDEQFF
TRBJ2-7,-,TRBV18,-,TGTGCCAGCTCACCGGCCGGGACTGGGCCTTACGAGCAGTACTTC,CASSPAGTGPYEQYF
TRBJ2-1,TRBD2,TRBV27,-,TGTGCCAGCAGTTTATCGCCCAGCGGGGGGGCCAGGTCCTACAATGAGCAGTTCTTC,CASSLSPSGGARSYNEQFF
TRBJ2-1,-,TRBV30,-,TGTGCCTGGAGTAAGCTCTACAATGAGCAGTTCTTC,CAWSKLYNEQFF
TRBJ2-7,TRBD2,TRBV28,-,TGTGCCAGCAGTTTAATAGGGACTACCTCCACCGAGCAGTACTTC,CASSLIGTTSTEQYF
TRBJ1-2,-,TRBV7-9,-,TGTGCCAGCAGCCTCGACAGGTATACCAACTATGGCTACACCTTC,CASSLDRYTNYGYTF
TRBJ1-4,TRBD1,TRBV5-1,-,TGCGCCAGCAGCTTCGGGACAGGAGATGAAAAACTGTTTTTT,CASSFGTGDEKLFF
TRBJ1-3,-,TRBV23-1,-,TGCGCCAGCAGTCAGTGGTGGGGGGACTCTGGAAACACCATATATTTT,CASSQWWGDSGNTIYF
TRBJ2-1,TRBD1,TRBV15,-,TGTGCCACCAGCAGCCCCACGGACAGGGCGAGCGATGAGCAGTTCTTC,CATSSPTDRASDEQFF
TRBJ2-7,TRBD2,TRBV5-6,-,TGTGCCAGCAGCCCCGGACTAGCGGGGGAAAGCTCCTACGAGCAGTACTTC,CASSPGLAGESSYEQYF
TRBJ2-7,-,TRBV12-5,-,TGTGCTAGTGGTTTGGAATCCGGCGGCGCGCGCTACGAGCAGTACTTC,CASGLESGGARYEQYF
TRBJ2-2,-,TRBV6-1,-,TGTGCCAGCAGTGATCCCTTACAGGGCGGGGAGCTGTTTTTT,CASSDPLQGGELFF
TRBJ2-1,-,TRBV6-6,-,TGTGCCAGCAGTTACTTTCCTAGCGTCAATGAGCAGTTCTTC,CASSYFPSVNEQFF
TRBJ1-1,-,TRBV28,-,TGTGCCAGCAGTTCCCCCGTTGCAGGGGCTAATTTTGAAGCTTTCTTT,CASSSPVAGANFEAFF
TRBJ1-5,TRBD1,TRBV6-6,-,TGTGCCAGCAGTTACTGGTCGGGGACAGCAAATCAGCCCCAGCATTTT,CASSYWSGTANQPQHF
TRBJ2-5,-,TRBV5-1,-,TGCGTCAGCAGCTTGACGGGAGCCATCCAAGAGACCCAGTACTTC,CVSSLTGAIQETQYF
TRBJ2-7,-,TRBV28,-,TGTGCCAGCAGTTTATCGGGGGACGAGCAGTACTTC,CASSLSGDEQYF
TRBJ1-1,-,TRBV6-6,-,TGTGCCAGCAGTTACGGCCCTGGACAGAACACTGAAGCTTTCTTT,CASSYGPGQNTEAFF
TRBJ2-1,TRBD2,TRBV7-3,-,TGTGCCAGCAGCCAGCGGGGGGGGAAAAATGAGCAGTTCTTC,CASSQRGGKNEQFF
TRBJ1-4,TRBD1,TRBV5-4,-,TGTGCCAGCAGCTTGCGGGCAGGGGGTGGGCTGGCTAATGAAAAACTGTTTTTT,CASSLRAGGGLANEKLFF
TRBJ2-1,-,TRBV18,-,TGTGCCAGCTCACCAATCTCCGGACAGACCTACAATGAGCAGTTCTTC,CASSPISGQTYNEQFF
TRBJ1-2,TRBD1,TRBV7-9,-,TGTGCCAGCAGCGTAGACAGGGGAGGTTTCTATGGCTACACCTTC,CASSVDRGGFYGYTF
TRBJ2-7,TRBD2,TRBV28,-,TGTGCCAGCAGTAGCGGGGGGGCGGCCTACGAGCAGTACTTC,CASSSGGAAYEQYF
TRBJ2-2,TRBD1,TRBV30,-,TGTGCCTGGCGCCTTACGGGACAGGCTCCCGGGGAGCTGTTTTTT,CAWRLTGQAPGELFF
TRBJ2-7,TRBD1,TRBV9,-,TGTGCCAGCAGCGTAGAGCCCCATGGACAGGGAAACGAGCAGTACTTC,CASSVEPHGQGNEQYF
TRBJ2-3,-,TRBV18,-,TGTGCCAGCTCACCACCGGGGGGAAGGGCCGCAGATACGCAGTATTTT,CASSPPGGRAADTQYF
TRBJ2-3,-,TRBV27,-,TGTGCCAGCAGTTCTCGACTGAGCACAGATACGCAGTATTTT,CASSSRLSTDTQYF
TRBJ2-5,TRBD2,TRBV7-3,-,TGTGCCAGCAGCTTCCGGGGAGGGTTGTACCAAGAGACCCAGTACTTC,CASSFRGGLYQETQYF
TRBJ2-3,-,TRBV7-2,-,TGTGCCAGCAGCCTCTCCCCCCCAGATACGCAGTATTTT,CASSLSPPDTQYF
TRBJ1-1,-,TRBV18,-,TGTGCCAGCTCACCACCTGGACGGAGAGTAGTCGATGGGAGGAACACTGAAGCTTTCTTT,CASSPPGRRVVDGRNTEAFF
TRBJ2-1,-,TRBV7-2,-,TGTGCCAGCAGCCTCTCCGGGGTGAGCTCCTACAATGAGCAGTTCTTC,CASSLSGVSSYNEQFF
TRBJ1-5,-,TRBV28,-,TGTGCCAGCAGTTTCCCCATGGCCGGCGGGAGTGAAAATCAGCCCCAGCATTTT,CASSFPMAGGSENQPQHF
TRBJ2-4,TRBD1,TRBV15,-,TGTGCCACCAGCAGGGCTGGGACAGTCTCTTTAAAAGCCAAAAACATTCAGTACTTC,CATSRAGTVSLKAKNIQYF
TRBJ1-6,-,TRBV5-6,-,TGTGCCAGCAGCTCAGTGGGGGGAAATTCACCCCTCCACTTT,CASSSVGGNSPLHF
TRBJ2-1,TRBD2,TRBV9,-,TGTGCCAGCAGCGTACGAACAGCGGGGGGGCCTATCCATGAGCAGTTCTTC,CASSVRTAGGPIHEQFF
TRBJ2-5,-,TRBV7-8,-,TGTGCCAGCACCCCCCCGGGATCGGCAGAGACCCAGTACTTC,CASTPPGSAETQYF
TRBJ2-1,-,TRBV9,-,TGTGCCAGCAGCGTGCCGGAGGGGGCCCTAACGGATGAGCAGTTCTTC,CASSVPEGALTDEQFF
TRBJ2-1,TRBD2,TRBV4-1,-,TGCGCCAGCAGCCAACCGAGGACTAGCCGCTACAATGAGCAGTTCTTC,CASSQPRTSRYNEQFF
TRBJ1-6,-,TRBV19,large,TGTGCCAGTAGTAACGGGGGGTCACCCCTCCACTTT,CASSNGGSPLHF
TRBJ1-1,TRBD1,TRBV29-1,-,TGCAGCGTTGAAGGCAGGGGGTTAAGTACTGAAGCTTTCTTT,CSVEGRGLSTEAFF
TRBJ2-7,TRBD2,TRBV7-2,-,TGTGCCAGCAGCCACGTGACTAGCGGGGGGGCCGAGCAGTACTTC,CASSHVTSGGAEQYF
TRBJ2-7,-,TRBV4-3,-,TGCGCCAGCAGCCAAGATCTTGGGGGGGGGCTGGGCGAGCAGTACTTC,CASSQDLGGGLGEQYF
TRBJ2-7,TRBD1,TRBV14,-,TGTGCCAGCAGCCCCGGACAGGGGGCCGAGCAGTACTTC,CASSPGQGAEQYF
TRBJ1-1,-,TRBV6-5,-,TGTGCCAGCAGGTGGACTTCCTTGGGTACTGAAGCTTTCTTT,CASRWTSLGTEAFF
TRBJ2-3,-,TRBV2,-,TGTGCCAGCAGAGGAGGGGCACGACCCACAGATACGCAGTATTTT,CASRGGARPTDTQYF
TRBJ2-7,-,TRBV27,-,TGTGCCAGCAGTTTAAAGGCCCCGGGTACGCCTCGACCATACGAGCAGTACTTC,CASSLKAPGTPRPYEQYF
TRBJ2-3,TRBD2,TRBV18,-,TGTGCCAGCTCACCATCGGGTGAAGCGGGGACCTACACAGATACGCAGTATTTT,CASSPSGEAGTYTDTQYF